This T cell receptor (beta chain) was sequenced in a study of blood T cell repertoires in COVID-19. Study in general: The United States, Italy and Spain were the sources of the acute and convalescent COVID-19 samples. PBMCs, B-cell-depleted T cells, or T cells were the source of the cDNA or gDNA that made up the material.

This clone was detected a few times. The repertoire was sequenced with immunoSEQ multiplex PCR; TCRdb's copy has only in-frame clones and lacks some. The sample consists of 130,000 or so clones, 84% of them appearing once. Cohort placement rested on clinical history that participants reported themselves. V lost 3 bases to trimming and J lost 6 bases; unmatched junction nucleotides: 2. From germline, CDR1 is SGHNT and CDR2 YYREEE (reference sequence). This CDR3 is built from 16 residues. The sequenced material came from PBMCs or T cells enriched from blood (not recorded which). This sequence was found in a woman between 45 and 60 years old with acute COVID-19. The V gene is TRBV5-4, the J gene TRBJ2-2; 16 bases match TRBD2. The CDR3 sequence is CASSSGTSGRAGELFF. The CDR3 DNA reads as TGTGCCAGCAGCTCCGGGACTAGCGGGAGGGCCGGGGAGCTGTTTTTT. Based on the CDR3 plus reference TRBV5-4 and TRBJ2-2, the full variable domain is ETGVTQSPTHLIKTRGQQVTLRCSSQSGHNTVSWYQQALGQGPQFIFQYYREEENGRGNFPPRFSGLQFPNYSSELNVNALELDDSALYLCASSSGTSGRAGELFFGEGSRLTVL.